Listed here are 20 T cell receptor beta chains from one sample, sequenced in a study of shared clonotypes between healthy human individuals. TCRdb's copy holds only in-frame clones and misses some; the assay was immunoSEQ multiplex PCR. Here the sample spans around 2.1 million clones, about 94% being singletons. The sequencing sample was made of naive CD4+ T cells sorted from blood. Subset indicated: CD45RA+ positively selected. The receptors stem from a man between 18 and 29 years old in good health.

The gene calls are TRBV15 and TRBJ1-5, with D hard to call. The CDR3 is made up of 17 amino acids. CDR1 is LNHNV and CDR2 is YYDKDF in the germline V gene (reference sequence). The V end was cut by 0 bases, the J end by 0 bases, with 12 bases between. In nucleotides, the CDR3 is TGTGCCACCAGCAGAGAGGATCTCTTTCATAGCAATCAGCCCCAGCATTTT. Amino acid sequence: CATSREDLFHSNQPQHF.

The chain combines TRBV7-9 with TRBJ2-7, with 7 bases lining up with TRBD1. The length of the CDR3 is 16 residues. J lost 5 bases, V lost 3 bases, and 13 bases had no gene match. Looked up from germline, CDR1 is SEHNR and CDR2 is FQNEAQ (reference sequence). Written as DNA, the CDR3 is TGTGCCAGCAGCTTGTCTACAGGGGATTCCCGTCACGAGCAGTACTTC. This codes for CASSLSTGDSRHEQYF. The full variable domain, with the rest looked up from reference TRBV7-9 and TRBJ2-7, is DTGVSQNPRHKITKRGQNVTFRCDPISEHNRLYWYRQTLGQGPEFLTYFQNEAQLEKSRLLSDRFSAERPKGSFSTLEIQRTEQGDSAMYLCASSLSTGDSRHEQYFGPGTRLTVT.

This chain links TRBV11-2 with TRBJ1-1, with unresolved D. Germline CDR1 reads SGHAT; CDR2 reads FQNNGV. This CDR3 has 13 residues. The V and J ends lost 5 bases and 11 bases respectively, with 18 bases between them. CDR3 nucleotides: TGTGCCAGCAGCCGAACGGCATCGGTCGGGGCTTTCTTT. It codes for CASSRTASVGAFF.

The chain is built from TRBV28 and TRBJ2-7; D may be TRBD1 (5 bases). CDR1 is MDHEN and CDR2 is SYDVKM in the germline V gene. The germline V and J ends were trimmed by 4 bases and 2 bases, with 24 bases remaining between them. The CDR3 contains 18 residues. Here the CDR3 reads CASSSSGRVWSIAYEQYF. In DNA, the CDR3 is TGTGCCAGCAGTTCTAGTGGCAGGGTTTGGTCCATAGCCTACGAGCAGTACTTC.

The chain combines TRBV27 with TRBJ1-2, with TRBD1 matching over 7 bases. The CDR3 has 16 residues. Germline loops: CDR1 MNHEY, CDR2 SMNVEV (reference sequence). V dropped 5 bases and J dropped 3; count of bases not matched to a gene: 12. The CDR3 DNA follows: TGTGCCAGCAGTCCAAACCCCAGGACAGGCCACTATGGCTACACCTTC. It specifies CASSPNPRTGHYGYTF.

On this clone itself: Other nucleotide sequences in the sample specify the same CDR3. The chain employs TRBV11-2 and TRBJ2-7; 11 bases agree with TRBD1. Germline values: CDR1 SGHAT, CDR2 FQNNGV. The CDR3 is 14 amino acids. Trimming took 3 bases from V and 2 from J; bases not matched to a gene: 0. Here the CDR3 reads CASSLGQGAYEQYF. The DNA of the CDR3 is TGTGCCAGCAGCTTGGGACAGGGGGCCTACGAGCAGTACTTC.

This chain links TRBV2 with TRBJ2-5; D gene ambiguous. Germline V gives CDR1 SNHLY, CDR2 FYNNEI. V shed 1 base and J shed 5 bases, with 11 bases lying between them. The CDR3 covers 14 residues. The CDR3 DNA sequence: TGTGCCAGCAGTGAAGATAGGAACATGGAGACCCAGTACTTC. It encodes CASSEDRNMETQYF.

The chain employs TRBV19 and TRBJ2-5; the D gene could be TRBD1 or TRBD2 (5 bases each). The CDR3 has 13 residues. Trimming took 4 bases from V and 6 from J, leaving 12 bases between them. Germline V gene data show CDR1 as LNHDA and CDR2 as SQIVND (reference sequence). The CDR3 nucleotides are TGTGCCAGTAGTAGCCGAGGGGCGAAGACCCAGTACTTC. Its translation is CASSSRGAKTQYF.

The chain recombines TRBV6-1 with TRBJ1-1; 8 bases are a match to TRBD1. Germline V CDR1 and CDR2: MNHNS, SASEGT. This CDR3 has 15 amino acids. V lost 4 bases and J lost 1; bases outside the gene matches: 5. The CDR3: CASSVIQGGNTEAFF. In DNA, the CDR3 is TGTGCCAGCAGTGTGATACAGGGGGGGAACACTGAAGCTTTCTTT.

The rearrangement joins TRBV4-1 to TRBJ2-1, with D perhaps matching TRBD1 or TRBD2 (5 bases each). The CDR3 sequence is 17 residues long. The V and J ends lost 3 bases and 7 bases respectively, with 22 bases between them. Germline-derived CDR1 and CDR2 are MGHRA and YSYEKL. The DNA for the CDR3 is TGCGCCAGCAGCCACTCGGACGGGGCGCTTGGAATTAATGAGCAGTTCTTC. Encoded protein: CASSHSDGALGINEQFF.

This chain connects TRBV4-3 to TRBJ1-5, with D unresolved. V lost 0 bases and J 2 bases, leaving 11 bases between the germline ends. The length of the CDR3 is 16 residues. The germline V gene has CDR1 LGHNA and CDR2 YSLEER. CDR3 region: CASSQEVAGGNQPQHF. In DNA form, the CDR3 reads TGCGCCAGCAGCCAAGAGGTGGCGGGTGGCAATCAGCCCCAGCATTTT.

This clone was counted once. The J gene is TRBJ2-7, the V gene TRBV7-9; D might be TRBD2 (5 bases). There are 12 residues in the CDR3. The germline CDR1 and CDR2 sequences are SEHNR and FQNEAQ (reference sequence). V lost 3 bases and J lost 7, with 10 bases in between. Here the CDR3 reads CASSFTSGEQYF. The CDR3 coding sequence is TGTGCCAGCAGCTTCACCTCGGGGGAGCAGTACTTC.

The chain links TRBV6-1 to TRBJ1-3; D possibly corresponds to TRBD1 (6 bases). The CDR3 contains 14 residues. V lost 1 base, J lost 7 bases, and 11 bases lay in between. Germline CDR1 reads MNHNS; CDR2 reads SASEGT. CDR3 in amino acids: CASSEDRVENTIYF. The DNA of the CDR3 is TGTGCCAGCAGTGAAGACAGGGTCGAGAACACCATATATTTT.

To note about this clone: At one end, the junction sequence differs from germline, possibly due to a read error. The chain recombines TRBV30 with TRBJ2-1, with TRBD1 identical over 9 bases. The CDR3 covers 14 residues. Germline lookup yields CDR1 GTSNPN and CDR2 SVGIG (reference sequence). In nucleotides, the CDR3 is TGTGCCTGGACCGGGACAGGGTCGTACAATAAGCAGTTCTTC. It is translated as CAWTGTGSYNKQFF.

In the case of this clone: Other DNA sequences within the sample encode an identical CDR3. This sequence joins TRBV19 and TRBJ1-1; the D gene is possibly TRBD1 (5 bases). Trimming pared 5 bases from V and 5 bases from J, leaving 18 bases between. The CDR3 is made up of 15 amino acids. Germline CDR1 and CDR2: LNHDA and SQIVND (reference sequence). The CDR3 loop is CASSSGGLRGTEAFF. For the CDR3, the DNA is TGTGCCAGTAGTTCTGGGGGACTGAGGGGAACTGAAGCTTTCTTT.

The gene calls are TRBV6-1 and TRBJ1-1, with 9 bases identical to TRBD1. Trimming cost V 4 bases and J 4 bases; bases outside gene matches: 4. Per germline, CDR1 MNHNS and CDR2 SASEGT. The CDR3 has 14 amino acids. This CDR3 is CASSAGTGFTEAFF. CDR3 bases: TGTGCCAGCAGTGCCGGGACAGGGTTCACTGAAGCTTTCTTT.

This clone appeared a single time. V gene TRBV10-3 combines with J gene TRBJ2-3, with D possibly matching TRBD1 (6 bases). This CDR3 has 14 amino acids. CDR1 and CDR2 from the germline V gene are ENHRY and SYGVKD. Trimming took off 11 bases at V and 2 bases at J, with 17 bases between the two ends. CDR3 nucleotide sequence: TGTGCCGCAAGCCTGGACAGTTCCACAGATACGCAGTATTTT. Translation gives CAASLDSSTDTQYF.

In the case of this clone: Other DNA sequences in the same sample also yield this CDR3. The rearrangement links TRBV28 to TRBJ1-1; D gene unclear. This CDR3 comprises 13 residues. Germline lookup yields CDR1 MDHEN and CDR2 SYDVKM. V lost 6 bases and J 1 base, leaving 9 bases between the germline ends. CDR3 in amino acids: CASSLPQNTEAFF. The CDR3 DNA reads TGTGCCAGCAGCCTCCCACAGAACACTGAAGCTTTCTTT.

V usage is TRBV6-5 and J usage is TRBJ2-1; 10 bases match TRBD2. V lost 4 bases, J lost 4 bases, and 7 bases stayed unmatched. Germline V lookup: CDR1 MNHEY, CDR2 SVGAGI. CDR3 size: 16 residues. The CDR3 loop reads CASSFDLAGDYNEQFF. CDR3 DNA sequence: TGTGCCAGCAGTTTCGACCTAGCGGGGGATTACAATGAGCAGTTCTTC.

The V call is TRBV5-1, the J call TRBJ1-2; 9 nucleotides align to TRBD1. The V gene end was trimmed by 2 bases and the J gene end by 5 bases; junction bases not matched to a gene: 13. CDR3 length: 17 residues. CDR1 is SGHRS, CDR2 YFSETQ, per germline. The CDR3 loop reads CASSLRTGAFTIYGYTF. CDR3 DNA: TGCGCCAGCAGCTTAAGGACAGGGGCCTTCACTATTTATGGCTACACCTTC.